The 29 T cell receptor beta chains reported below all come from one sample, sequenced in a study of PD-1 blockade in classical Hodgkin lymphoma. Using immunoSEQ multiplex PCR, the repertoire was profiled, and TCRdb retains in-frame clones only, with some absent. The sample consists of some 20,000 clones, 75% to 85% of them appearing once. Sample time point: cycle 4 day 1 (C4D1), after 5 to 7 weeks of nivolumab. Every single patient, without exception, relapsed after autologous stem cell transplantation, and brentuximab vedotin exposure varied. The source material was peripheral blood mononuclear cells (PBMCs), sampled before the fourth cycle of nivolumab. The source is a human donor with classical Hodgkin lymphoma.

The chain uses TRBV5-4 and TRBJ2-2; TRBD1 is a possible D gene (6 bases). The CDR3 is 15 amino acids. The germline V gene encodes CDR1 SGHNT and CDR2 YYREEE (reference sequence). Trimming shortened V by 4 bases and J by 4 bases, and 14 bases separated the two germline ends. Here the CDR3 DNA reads TGTGCCAGCAGCGGCCGGGACACGGGCACCGGGGAGCTGTTTTTT. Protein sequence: CASSGRDTGTGELFF.

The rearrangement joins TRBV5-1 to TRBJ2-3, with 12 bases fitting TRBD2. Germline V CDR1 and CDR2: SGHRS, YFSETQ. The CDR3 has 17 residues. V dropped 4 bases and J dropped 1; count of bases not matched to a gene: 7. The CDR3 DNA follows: TGCGCCAGCAGCGAAATTCGACTAGCGGGAGGCACAGATACGCAGTATTTT. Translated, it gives CASSEIRLAGGTDTQYF.

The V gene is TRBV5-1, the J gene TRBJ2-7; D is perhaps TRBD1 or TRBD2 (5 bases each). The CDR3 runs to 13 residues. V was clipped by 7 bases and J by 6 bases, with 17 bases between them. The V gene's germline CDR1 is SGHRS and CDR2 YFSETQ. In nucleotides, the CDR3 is TGCGCCAGCTCTTTTGGACATGGAGGCGAGCAGTACTTC. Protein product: CASSFGHGGEQYF.

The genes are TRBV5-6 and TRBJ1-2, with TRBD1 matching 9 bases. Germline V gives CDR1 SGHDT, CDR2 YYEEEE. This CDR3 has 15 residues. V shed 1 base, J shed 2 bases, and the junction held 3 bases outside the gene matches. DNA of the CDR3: TGTGCCAGCAGCTTGACCGGACAGGGGAACTATGGCTACACCTTC. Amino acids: CASSLTGQGNYGYTF. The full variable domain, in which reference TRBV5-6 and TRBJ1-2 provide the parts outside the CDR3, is DAGVTQSPTHLIKTRGQQVTLRCSPKSGHDTVSWYQQALGQGPQFIFQYYEEEERQRGNFPDRFSGHQFPNYSSELNVNALLLGDSALYLCASSLTGQGNYGYTFGSGTRLTVV.

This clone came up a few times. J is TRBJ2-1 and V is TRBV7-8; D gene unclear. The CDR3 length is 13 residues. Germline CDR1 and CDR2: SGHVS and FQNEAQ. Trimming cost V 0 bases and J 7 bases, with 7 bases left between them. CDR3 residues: CASSLAPKNEQFF. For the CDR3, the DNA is TGTGCCAGCAGCTTAGCCCCCAAAAATGAGCAGTTCTTC.

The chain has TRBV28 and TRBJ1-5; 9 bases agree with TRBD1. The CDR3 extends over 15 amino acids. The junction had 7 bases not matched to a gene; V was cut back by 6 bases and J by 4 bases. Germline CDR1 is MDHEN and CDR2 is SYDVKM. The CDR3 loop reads CASSNRDRENQPQHF. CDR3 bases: TGTGCCAGCAGCAACCGGGACAGGGAAAATCAGCCCCAGCATTTT. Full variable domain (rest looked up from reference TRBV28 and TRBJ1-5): DVKVTQSSRYLVKRTGEKVFLECVQDMDHENMFWYRQDPGLGLRLIYFSYDVKMKEKGDIPEGYSVSREKKERFSLILESASTNQTSMYLCASSNRDRENQPQHFGDGTRLSIL.

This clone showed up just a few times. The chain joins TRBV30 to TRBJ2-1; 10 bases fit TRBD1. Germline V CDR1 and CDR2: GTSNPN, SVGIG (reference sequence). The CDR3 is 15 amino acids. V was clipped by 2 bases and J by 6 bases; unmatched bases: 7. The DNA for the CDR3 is TGTGCCTGGAGTCCGACAGGGGGCGGTGGCAATGAGCAGTTCTTC. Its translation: CAWSPTGGGGNEQFF. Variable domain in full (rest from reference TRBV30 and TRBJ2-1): SQTIHQWPATLVQPVGSPLSLECTVEGTSNPNLYWYRQAAGRGLQLLFYSVGIGQISSEVPQNLSASRPQDRQFILSSKKLLLSDSGFYLCAWSPTGGGGNEQFFGPGTRLTVL.

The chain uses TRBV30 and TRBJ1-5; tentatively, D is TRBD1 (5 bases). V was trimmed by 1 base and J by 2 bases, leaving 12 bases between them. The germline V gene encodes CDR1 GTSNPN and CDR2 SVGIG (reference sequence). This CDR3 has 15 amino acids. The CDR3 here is CAWSGWDFGNQPQHF. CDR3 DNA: TGTGCCTGGAGTGGCTGGGACTTCGGCAATCAGCCCCAGCATTTT.

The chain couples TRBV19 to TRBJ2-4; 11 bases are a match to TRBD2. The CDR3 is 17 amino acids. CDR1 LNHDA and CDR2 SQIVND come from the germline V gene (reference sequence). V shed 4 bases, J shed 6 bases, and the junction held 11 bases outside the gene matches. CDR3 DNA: TGTGCCAGTAGTAAATCCGCCTTAGCGGGAGGGGTAAACATTCAGTACTTC. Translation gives CASSKSALAGGVNIQYF.

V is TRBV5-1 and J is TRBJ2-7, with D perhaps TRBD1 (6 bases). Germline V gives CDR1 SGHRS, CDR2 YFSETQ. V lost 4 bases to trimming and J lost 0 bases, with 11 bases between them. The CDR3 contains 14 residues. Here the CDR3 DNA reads TGCGCCAGCAGCCCCACAGGGACCTCCTACGAGCAGTACTTC. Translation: CASSPTGTSYEQYF.

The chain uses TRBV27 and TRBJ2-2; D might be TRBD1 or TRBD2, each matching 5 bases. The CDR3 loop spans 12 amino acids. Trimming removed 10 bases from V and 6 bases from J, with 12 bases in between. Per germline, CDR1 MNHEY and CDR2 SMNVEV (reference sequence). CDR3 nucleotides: TGTGCCATCGTGCCGGGGCCCGGGGAGCTGTTTTTT. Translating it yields CAIVPGPGELFF.

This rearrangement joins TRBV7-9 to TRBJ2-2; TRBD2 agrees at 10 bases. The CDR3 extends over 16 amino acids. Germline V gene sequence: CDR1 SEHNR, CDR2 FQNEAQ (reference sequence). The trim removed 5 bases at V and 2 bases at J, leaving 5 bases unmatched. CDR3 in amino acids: CASSGLAGGNTGELFF. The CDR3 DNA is TGTGCCAGCAGCGGCTTAGCGGGGGGAAACACCGGGGAGCTGTTTTTT.

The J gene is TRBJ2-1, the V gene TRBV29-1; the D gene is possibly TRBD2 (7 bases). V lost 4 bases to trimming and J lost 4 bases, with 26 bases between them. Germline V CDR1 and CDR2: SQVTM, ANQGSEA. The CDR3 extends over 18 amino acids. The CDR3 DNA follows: TGCAGCGTTGTATTCGGGGACAATTCGGGGGGCGCTTACAATGAGCAGTTCTTC. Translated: CSVVFGDNSGGAYNEQFF.

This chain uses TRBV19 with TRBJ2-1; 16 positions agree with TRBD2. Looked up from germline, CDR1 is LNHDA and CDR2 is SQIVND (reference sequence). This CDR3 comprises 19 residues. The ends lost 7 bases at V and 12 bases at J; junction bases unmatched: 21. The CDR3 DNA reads TGTGCCAGTAATCCCAAGGGGGCGCAGGGACTAGCGGGAGGGCCGGGGCAGTTCTTC. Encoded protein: CASNPKGAQGLAGGPGQFF.

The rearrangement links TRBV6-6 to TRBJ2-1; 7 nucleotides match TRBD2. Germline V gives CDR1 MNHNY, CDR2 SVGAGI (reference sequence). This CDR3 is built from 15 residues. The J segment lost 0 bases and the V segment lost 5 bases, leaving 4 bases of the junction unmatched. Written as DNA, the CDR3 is TGTGCCAGCAGTCCTTCGGGGGGCTCCTACAATGAGCAGTTCTTC. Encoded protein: CASSPSGGSYNEQFF.

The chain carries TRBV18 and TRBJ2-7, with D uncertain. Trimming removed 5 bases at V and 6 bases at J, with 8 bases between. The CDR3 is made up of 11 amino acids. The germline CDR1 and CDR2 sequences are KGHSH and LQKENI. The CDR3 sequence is CASSGPGEQYF. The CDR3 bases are TGTGCCAGCTCAGGTCCGGGCGAGCAGTACTTC.

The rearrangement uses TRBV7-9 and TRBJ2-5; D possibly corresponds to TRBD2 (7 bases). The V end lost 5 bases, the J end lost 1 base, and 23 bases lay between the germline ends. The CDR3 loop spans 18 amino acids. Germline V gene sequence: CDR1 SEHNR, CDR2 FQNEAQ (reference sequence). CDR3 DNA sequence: TGTGCCAGCAGCACCAGCCCGTTGGGGGGGGCCTTCCAAGAGACCCAGTACTTC. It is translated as CASSTSPLGGAFQETQYF.

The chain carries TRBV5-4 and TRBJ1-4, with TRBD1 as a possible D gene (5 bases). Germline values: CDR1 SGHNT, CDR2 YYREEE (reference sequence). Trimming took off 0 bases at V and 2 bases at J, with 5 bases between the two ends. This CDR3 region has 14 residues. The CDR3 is CASSLGGTNEKLFF. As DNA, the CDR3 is TGTGCCAGCAGCTTGGGGGGGACTAATGAAAAACTGTTTTTT.

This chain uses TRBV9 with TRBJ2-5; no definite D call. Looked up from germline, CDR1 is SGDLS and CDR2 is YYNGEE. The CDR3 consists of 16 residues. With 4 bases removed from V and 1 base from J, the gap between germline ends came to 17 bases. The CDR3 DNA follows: TGTGCCAGCAGCTTATCTTGGACCTCAATCCAAGAGACCCAGTACTTC. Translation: CASSLSWTSIQETQYF.

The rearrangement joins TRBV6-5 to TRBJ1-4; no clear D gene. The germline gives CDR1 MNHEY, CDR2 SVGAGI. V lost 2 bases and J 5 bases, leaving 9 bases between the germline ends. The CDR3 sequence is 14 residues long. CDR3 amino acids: CASSYETGNEKLFF. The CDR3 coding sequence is TGTGCCAGCAGTTACGAAACTGGGAATGAAAAACTGTTTTTT.

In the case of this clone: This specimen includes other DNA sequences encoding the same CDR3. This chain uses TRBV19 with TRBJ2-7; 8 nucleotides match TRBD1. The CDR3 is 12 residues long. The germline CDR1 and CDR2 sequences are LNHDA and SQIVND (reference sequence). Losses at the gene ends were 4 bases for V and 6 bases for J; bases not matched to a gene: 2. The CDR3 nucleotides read TGTGCCAGTAGTACCACAGGGGGCGAGCAGTACTTC. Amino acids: CASSTTGGEQYF. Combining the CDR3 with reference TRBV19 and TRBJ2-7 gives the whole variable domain DGGITQSPKYLFRKEGQNVTLSCEQNLNHDAMYWYRQDPGQGLRLIYYSQIVNDFQKGDIAEGYSVSREKKESFPLTVTSAQKNPTAFYLCASSTTGGEQYFGPGTRLTVT.

This CDR3 reads CASSERYTGTLDGYTF. The CDR3 DNA reads TGTGCCAGCAGTGAAAGGTATACAGGGACCTTGGACGGCTACACCTTC. V gene TRBV25-1 combines with J gene TRBJ1-2; D might be TRBD1 (6 bases). CDR1 is MGHDK, CDR2 SYGVNS, per germline. V gave up 2 bases and J gave up 8 bases, with 21 bases separating them. The CDR3 length is 16 residues.

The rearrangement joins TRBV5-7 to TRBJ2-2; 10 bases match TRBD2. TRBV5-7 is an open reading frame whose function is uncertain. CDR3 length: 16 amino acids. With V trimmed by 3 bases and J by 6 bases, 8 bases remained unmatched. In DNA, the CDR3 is TGTGCCAGCAGCTACTTAGCGGGAGGCTCCCCCGGGGAGCTGTTTTTT. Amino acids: CASSYLAGGSPGELFF.

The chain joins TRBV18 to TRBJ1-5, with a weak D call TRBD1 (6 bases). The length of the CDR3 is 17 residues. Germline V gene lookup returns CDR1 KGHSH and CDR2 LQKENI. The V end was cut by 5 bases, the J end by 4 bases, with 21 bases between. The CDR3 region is CASSTLGTGTSNQPQHF. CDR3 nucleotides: TGTGCCAGCTCAACGTTGGGGACCGGGACAAGTAATCAGCCCCAGCATTTT.

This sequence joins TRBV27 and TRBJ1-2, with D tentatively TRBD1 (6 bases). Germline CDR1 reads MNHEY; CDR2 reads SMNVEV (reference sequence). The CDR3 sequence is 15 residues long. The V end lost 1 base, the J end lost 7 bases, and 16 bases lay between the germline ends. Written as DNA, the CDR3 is TGTGCCAGCAGTTTATATGGGGGCGTCGCTAGTGGCTACACCTTC. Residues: CASSLYGGVASGYTF.

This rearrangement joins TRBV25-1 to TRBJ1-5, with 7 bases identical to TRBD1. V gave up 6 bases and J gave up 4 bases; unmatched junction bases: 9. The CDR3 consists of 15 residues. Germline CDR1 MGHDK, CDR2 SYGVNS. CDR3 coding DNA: TGTGCCAGCAGCCAAAAGGGACAGCCTAATCAGCCCCAGCATTTT. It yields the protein CASSQKGQPNQPQHF.

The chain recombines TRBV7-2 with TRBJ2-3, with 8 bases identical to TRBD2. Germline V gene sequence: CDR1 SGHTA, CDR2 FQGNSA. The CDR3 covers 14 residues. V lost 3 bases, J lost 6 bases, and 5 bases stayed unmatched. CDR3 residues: CASSFGGRLDTQYF. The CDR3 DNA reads TGTGCCAGCAGCTTTGGCGGGAGGCTGGATACGCAGTATTTT.

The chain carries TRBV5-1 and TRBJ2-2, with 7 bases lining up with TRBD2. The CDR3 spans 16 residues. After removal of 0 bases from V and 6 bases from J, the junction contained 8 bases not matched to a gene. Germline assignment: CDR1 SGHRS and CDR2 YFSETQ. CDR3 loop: CASSLDTSVIAGELFF. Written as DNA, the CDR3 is TGCGCCAGCAGCTTGGATACTAGCGTGATCGCCGGGGAGCTGTTTTTT.

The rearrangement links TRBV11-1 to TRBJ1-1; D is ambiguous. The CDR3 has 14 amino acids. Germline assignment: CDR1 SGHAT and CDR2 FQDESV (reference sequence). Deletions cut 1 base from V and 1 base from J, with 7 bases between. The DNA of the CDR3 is TGTGCCAGCAGCTTAGGGGCGGGGAACACTGAAGCTTTCTTT. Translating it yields CASSLGAGNTEAFF.